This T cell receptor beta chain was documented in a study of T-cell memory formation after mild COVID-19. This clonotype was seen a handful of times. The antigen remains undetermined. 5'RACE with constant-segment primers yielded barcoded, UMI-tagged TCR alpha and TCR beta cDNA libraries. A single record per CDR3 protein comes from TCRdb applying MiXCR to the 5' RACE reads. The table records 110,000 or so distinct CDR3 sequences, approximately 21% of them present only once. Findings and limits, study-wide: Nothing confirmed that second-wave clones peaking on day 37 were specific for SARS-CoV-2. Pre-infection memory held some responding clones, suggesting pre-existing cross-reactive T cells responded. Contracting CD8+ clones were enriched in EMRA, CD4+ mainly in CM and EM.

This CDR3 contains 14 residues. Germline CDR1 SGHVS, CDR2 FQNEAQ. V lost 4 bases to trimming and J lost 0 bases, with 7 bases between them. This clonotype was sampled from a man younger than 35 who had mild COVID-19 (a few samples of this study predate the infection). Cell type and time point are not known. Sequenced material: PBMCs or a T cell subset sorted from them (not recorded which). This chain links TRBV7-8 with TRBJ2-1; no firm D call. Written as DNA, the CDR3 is TGTGCCAGCAGCTACGATAGCTCCTACAATGAGCAGTTCTTC. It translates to CASSYDSSYNEQFF.